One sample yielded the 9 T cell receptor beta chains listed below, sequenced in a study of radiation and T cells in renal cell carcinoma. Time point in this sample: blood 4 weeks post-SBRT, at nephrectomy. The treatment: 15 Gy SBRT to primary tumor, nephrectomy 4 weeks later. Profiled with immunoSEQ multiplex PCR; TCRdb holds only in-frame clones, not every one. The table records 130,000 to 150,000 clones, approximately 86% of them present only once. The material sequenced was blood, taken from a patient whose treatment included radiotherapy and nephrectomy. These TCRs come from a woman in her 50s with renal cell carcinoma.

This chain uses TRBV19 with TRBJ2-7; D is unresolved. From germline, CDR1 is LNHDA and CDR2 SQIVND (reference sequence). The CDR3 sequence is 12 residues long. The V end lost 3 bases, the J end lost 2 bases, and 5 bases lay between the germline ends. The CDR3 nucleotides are TGTGCCAGTAGTATTGGACCCTACGAGCAGTACTTC. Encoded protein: CASSIGPYEQYF.

CDR3 bases: TGTGCCAGCAGCTTGGGCGGACAGGTCAATCAGCCCCAGCATTTT. Translated: CASSLGGQVNQPQHF. The chain couples TRBV5-4 to TRBJ1-5; 7 nucleotides line up with TRBD1. The CDR3 contains 15 residues. Germline values: CDR1 SGHNT, CDR2 YYREEE (reference sequence). The ends lost 0 bases at V and 3 bases at J; junction bases unmatched: 3.

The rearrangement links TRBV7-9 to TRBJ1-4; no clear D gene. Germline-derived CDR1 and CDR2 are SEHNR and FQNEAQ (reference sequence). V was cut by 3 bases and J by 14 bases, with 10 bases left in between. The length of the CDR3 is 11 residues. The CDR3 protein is CASSLGLGLFF. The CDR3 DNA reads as TGTGCCAGCAGCTTGGGGTTGGGGCTGTTTTTT.

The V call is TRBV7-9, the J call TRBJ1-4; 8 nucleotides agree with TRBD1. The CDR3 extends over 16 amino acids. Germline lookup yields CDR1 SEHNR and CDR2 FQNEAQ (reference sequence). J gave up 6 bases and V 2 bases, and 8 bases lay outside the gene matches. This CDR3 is CASSLSDGTGYEKLFF. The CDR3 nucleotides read TGTGCCAGCAGCTTAAGTGATGGGACAGGTTATGAAAAACTGTTTTTT.

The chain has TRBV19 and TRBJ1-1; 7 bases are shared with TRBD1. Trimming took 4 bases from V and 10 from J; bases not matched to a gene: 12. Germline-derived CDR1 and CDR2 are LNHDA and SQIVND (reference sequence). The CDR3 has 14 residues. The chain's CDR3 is CASSTLGQAVVAFF. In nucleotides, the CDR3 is TGTGCCAGTAGTACCCTTGGACAGGCCGTGGTAGCTTTCTTT.

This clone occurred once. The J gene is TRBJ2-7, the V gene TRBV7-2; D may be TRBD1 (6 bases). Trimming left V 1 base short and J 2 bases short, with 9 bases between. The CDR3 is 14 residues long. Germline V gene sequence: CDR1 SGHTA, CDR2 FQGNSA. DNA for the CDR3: TGTGCCAGCAGCTTAGTGGACAGCGCCTACGAGCAGTACTTC. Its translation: CASSLVDSAYEQYF.

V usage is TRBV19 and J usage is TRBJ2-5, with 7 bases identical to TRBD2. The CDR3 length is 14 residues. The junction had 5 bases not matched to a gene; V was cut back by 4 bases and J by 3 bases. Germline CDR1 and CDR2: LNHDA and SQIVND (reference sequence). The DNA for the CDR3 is TGTGCCAGTAGTAGTACCGGGAGGAAAGAGACCCAGTACTTC. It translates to CASSSTGRKETQYF.

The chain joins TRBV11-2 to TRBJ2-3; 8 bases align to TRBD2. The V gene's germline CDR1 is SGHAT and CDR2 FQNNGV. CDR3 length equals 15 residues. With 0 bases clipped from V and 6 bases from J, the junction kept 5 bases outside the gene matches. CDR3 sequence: CASSLELAEADTQYF. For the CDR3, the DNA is TGTGCCAGCAGCTTAGAACTAGCGGAGGCTGATACGCAGTATTTT.

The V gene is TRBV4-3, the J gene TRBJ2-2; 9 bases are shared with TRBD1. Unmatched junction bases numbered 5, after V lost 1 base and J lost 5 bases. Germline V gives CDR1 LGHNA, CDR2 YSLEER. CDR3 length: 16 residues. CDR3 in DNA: TGCGCCAGCAGCCAAGGACAGGGGGAGTGGACCGGGGAGCTGTTTTTT. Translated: CASSQGQGEWTGELFF.